These T cell receptor beta chains were read from a single sample in a study of cytomegalovirus exposure and HLA in healthy donors. TCRdb keeps only in-frame clones here, not all; method: immunoSEQ multiplex PCR. The repertoire holds about 68,000 clones, around 97% seen once, with over 2% in the top ten. The specimen sequenced was PBMCs. Receptor source: a young man in good health and CMV-seronegative. Each CDR3 is given with its conserved first and last residue. The order of the fields is V gene, J gene, clone size, D gene, CDR3 protein, CDR3 DNA. The D gene is left open where the match is weak. Size values are once, few and many counts, or a class for expanded clones, and some rows have none.

TRBV19,TRBJ1-5,.,TRBD1,CASSIPRGGGNQPQHF,TGTGCCAGTAGTATTCCCAGAGGGGGCGGGAATCAGCCCCAGCATTTT
TRBV4-1,TRBJ2-1,once,.,CASSQGLPSRNEQFF,TGCGCCAGCAGCCAGGGACTCCCGTCTCGTAATGAGCAGTTCTTC
TRBV30,TRBJ2-5,.,TRBD2,CAWSVPGLVMSGTQYF,TGTGCCTGGAGTGTCCCGGGACTAGTGATGTCAGGGACCCAGTACTTC
TRBV6-1,TRBJ1-1,.,.,CASVTGYEAFF,TGTGCCAGCGTCACAGGGTATGAAGCTTTCTTT
TRBV27,TRBJ2-2,.,TRBD1,CASSSDRVYTGELFF,TGTGCCAGCAGTTCGGACAGGGTGTACACCGGGGAGCTGTTTTTT
TRBV11-2,TRBJ1-4,once,TRBD1,CASSPEGQMNEKLFF,TGTGCCAGCAGCCCTGAGGGACAGATGAATGAAAAACTGTTTTTT
TRBV6-4,TRBJ2-6,.,.,CASSDSPGGSGANVLTF,TGTGCCAGCAGTGACTCCCCCGGGGGCTCTGGGGCCAACGTCCTGACTTTC
TRBV27,TRBJ2-2,once,.,CASSSPTEVNTGELFF,TGTGCCAGCAGTTCCCCGACAGAGGTGAACACCGGGGAGCTGTTTTTT
TRBV7-3,TRBJ2-7,once,.,CASSLNQGDNYEQYF,TGTGCCAGCAGCTTAAATCAGGGCGACAACTACGAGCAGTACTTC
TRBV6-6,TRBJ1-2,.,TRBD1,CASSQNRGHYGYTF,TGTGCCAGCAGCCAGAACAGGGGTCACTATGGCTACACCTTC
TRBV7-6,TRBJ2-5,.,TRBD2,CASSPRGTSGPGETQYF,TGTGCCAGCAGCCCCCGGGGTACTAGCGGGCCTGGAGAGACCCAGTACTTC
TRBV28,TRBJ2-2,.,.,CASIPRWGLTGELFF,TGTGCCAGCATCCCCCGTTGGGGGCTTACCGGGGAGCTGTTTTTT
TRBV7-8,TRBJ1-3,.,.,CASSSIESGNTIYF,TGTGCCAGCAGCTCGATCGAGTCTGGAAACACCATATATTTT
TRBV30,TRBJ1-5,.,.,CAWDDGTSNQPQHF,TGTGCCTGGGATGATGGCACTAGCAATCAGCCCCAGCATTTT
TRBV11-2,TRBJ2-1,.,.,CASSSPGHLYNEQFF,TGTGCCAGCAGCTCACCGGGACACCTTTACAATGAGCAGTTCTTC
TRBV5-6,TRBJ1-1,.,.,CASSSDSEPFNTEAFF,TGTGCCAGCAGCTCGGACAGCGAACCTTTTAACACTGAAGCTTTCTTT
TRBV29-1,TRBJ1-1,.,.,CSVEQGQRTEAFF,TGCAGCGTTGAACAGGGGCAGCGAACTGAAGCTTTCTTT
TRBV11-3,TRBJ2-3,.,TRBD2,CASRDPGLAGVDTQYF,TGTGCCAGCAGAGATCCGGGACTAGCGGGAGTAGATACGCAGTATTTT
TRBV29-1,TRBJ1-1,.,.,CSVVQGVAKAFF,TGCAGCGTTGTCCAGGGTGTGGCTAAAGCTTTCTTT
TRBV6-5,TRBJ1-1,.,.,CASSFRRGAGNTEAFF,TGTGCCAGCAGTTTCCGGCGGGGGGCAGGGAACACTGAAGCTTTCTTT
TRBV4-1,TRBJ2-4,.,TRBD1,CASSLWGGQGDKNIQYF,TGCGCCAGCAGCCTCTGGGGGGGACAGGGGGACAAAAACATTCAGTACTTC
TRBV13,TRBJ2-7,.,.,CASSVGSSYEQYF,TGTGCCAGCAGCGTAGGGAGCTCCTACGAGCAGTACTTC
TRBV2,TRBJ2-3,.,.,CASSVRRVNPDTQYF,TGTGCCAGCAGTGTGCGCAGGGTTAACCCAGATACGCAGTATTTT
TRBV27,TRBJ1-1,once,.,CASSTLQGNTEAFF,TGTGCCAGCAGTACGTTACAGGGGAACACTGAAGCTTTCTTT
TRBV29-1,TRBJ2-5,.,.,CSVGREETQYF,TGCAGCGTTGGCAGGGAAGAGACCCAGTACTTC
TRBV15,TRBJ1-4,.,.,CATWTATNEKLFF,TGTGCCACCTGGACAGCAACTAATGAAAAACTGTTTTTT
TRBV27,TRBJ1-2,.,.,CASSLFGPAGGGYTF,TGTGCCAGCAGTTTATTCGGACCAGCGGGGGGTGGCTACACCTTC
TRBV5-1,TRBJ1-1,.,TRBD1,CASSLGTGENTEAFF,TGCGCCAGCAGCTTGGGAACAGGGGAGAACACTGAAGCTTTCTTT
TRBV11-2,TRBJ2-5,.,.,CASSPSRGETQYF,TGTGCCAGCAGCCCCTCCCGGGGAGAGACCCAGTACTTC
TRBV5-1,TRBJ2-1,.,.,CASSLADGSWNNEQFF,TGCGCCAGCAGCTTGGCCGACGGGAGTTGGAACAATGAGCAGTTCTTC